One TCR beta chain is described in this entry. The PCR employed 60 Vbeta primers together with 13 Jbeta primers. Libraries were prepared by immunoSEQ multiplex PCR; TCRdb keeps only in-frame clonotypes and omits some of them. The profile shows 70,000 or so clones, 70% to 80% of them singletons. This entry comes from a study of cytomegalovirus exposure and HLA in healthy donors. Material: PBMCs. The receptor comes from a man aged 18 to 30 in good health and CMV-seropositive.

CDR3 in amino acids: CAWLSLSNTEAFF. CDR3 sequence (DNA): TGTGCCTGGCTATCTTTGAGTAACACTGAAGCTTTCTTT. The chain joins TRBV30 to TRBJ1-1; the D is unclear. Per germline, CDR1 GTSNPN and CDR2 SVGIG (reference sequence). Trimming stripped 5 bases from V and 2 bases from J, with 12 bases between. This CDR3 has 13 amino acids.